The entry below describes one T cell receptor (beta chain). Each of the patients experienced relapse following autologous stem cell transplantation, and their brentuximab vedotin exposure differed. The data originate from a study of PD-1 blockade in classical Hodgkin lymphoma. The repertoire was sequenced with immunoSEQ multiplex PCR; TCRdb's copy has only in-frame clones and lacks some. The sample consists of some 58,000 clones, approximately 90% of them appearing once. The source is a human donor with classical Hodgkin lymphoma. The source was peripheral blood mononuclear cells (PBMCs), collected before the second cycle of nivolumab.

CDR3 region: CASSEDRAKGEAFF. The CDR3 nucleotides are TGTGCCAGCAGTGAGGACAGGGCCAAAGGGGAAGCTTTCTTT. This chain connects TRBV6-6 to TRBJ1-1, with 8 positions matching TRBD1. From germline, CDR1 is MNHNY and CDR2 SVGAGI (reference sequence). This CDR3 has 14 residues. Losses at the gene ends were 5 bases for V and 8 bases for J; bases not matched to a gene: 10.